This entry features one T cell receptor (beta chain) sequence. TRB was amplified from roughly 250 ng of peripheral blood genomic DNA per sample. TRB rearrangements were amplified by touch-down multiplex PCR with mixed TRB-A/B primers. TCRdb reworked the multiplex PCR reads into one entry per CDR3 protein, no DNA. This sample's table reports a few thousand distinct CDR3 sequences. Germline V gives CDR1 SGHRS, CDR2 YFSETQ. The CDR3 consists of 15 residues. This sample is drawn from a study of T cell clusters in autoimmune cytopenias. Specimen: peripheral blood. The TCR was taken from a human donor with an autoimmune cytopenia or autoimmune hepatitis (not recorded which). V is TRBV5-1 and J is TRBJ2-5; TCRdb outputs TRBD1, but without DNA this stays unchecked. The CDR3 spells CASSQTPPVQETQYF.